The 25 T cell receptor beta chains given below trace back to one sample, sequenced in a study of post-analysis software for immune sequencing data. Unique molecular identifiers featured in each of the TCR beta cDNA libraries. Each CDR3 protein is one row after TCRdb ran MiXCR on the PCR reads. The repertoire holds under 200,000 distinct CDR3 sequences, with around 36% as singletons. The sequencing used blood, collected after autologous hematopoietic stem cell transplantation. Receptors originate from a girl under 18 with multiple sclerosis.

This chain links TRBV4-3 with TRBJ2-5, with no clear D. Deletions cut 0 bases from V and 0 bases from J, with 11 bases between. This CDR3 has 16 residues. Germline V gives CDR1 LGHNA, CDR2 YSLEER. The CDR3, as DNA: TGCGCCAGCAGCCAAGAACGGTCAATGTACCAAGAGACCCAGTACTTC. As protein: CASSQERSMYQETQYF.

The V and J genes are TRBV20-1 and TRBJ2-7; maybe TRBD2 (5 bases). The germline V and J ends were trimmed by 2 bases and 1 base, with 12 bases remaining between them. CDR1 DFQATT and CDR2 SNEGSKA come from the germline V gene (reference sequence). This CDR3 spans 14 amino acids. CDR3 protein: CSARRRRSSYEQYF. CDR3 sequence (DNA): TGCAGTGCTAGACGACGGAGGTCTTCCTACGAGCAGTACTTC.

The V gene is TRBV6-1, the J gene TRBJ1-5; 8 bases map to TRBD1. Germline CDR1 MNHNS, CDR2 SASEGT. The CDR3 spans 14 residues. V lost 1 base to trimming and J lost 8 bases; unmatched junction nucleotides: 4. Here the CDR3 DNA reads TGTGCCAGCAGTGAAGGTGGGACAGGTAAGCCCCAGCATTTT. It encodes CASSEGGTGKPQHF.

This clonotype occurred a few times. The rearrangement links TRBV6-6 to TRBJ1-5; 7 bases line up with TRBD1. With 6 bases clipped from V and 0 bases from J, the junction kept 11 bases outside the gene matches. Germline CDR1 MNHNY, CDR2 SVGAGI (reference sequence). This CDR3 contains 17 residues. DNA of the CDR3: TGTGCCAGCAGGGACCTCCTCGGGACAGTTAGCAATCAGCCCCAGCATTTT. It is translated as CASRDLLGTVSNQPQHF.

Note on this clonotype: A much larger clone differs from this one at a single base, so this may be a read error. The chain combines TRBV29-1 with TRBJ2-5; D is unclear. The V gene's germline CDR1 is SQVTM and CDR2 ANQGSEA. V lost 8 bases and J lost 4, with 14 bases in between. This CDR3 region has 12 residues. This CDR3 reads CSCLVSRETQYF. In DNA form, the CDR3 reads TGCAGCTGTCTAGTTAGTCGAGAGACCCAGTACTTC. Filled out from reference TRBV29-1 and TRBJ2-5, the complete variable domain reads SAVISQKPSRDICQRGTSLTIQCQVDSQVTMMFWYRQQPGQSLTLIATANQGSEATYESGFVIDKFPISRPNLTFSTLTVSNMSPEDSSIYLCSCLVSRETQYFGPGTRLLVL.

The rearrangement links TRBV7-9 to TRBJ2-1, with 7 bases matching TRBD1. Trimming removed 5 bases from V and 0 bases from J; junction bases left unmatched: 10. Germline loops: CDR1 SEHNR, CDR2 FQNEAQ (reference sequence). The CDR3 is made up of 17 amino acids. The CDR3 nucleotides read TGTGCCAGCAGCGTCGACGGGACAGTCAGCTCCTACAATGAGCAGTTCTTC. This translates into CASSVDGTVSSYNEQFF.

V and J are TRBV28 and TRBJ2-3, with D perhaps matching TRBD2 (6 bases). Germline CDR1 MDHEN, CDR2 SYDVKM. V dropped 10 bases and J dropped 5 bases, with 16 bases sitting between them. The CDR3 is made up of 13 amino acids. The CDR3 loop is CAIGGVGGDTQYF. For the CDR3, the DNA is TGTGCCATCGGCGGGGTTGGGGGAGATACGCAGTATTTT. The full variable domain, completed using reference TRBV28 and TRBJ2-3, is DVKVTQSSRYLVKRTGEKVFLECVQDMDHENMFWYRQDPGLGLRLIYFSYDVKMKEKGDIPEGYSVSREKKERFSLILESASTNQTSMYLCAIGGVGGDTQYFGPGTRLTVL.

Of note for this clonotype: Possible read error: a much larger clone is one base away. V gene TRBV6-5 combines with J gene TRBJ2-3; D tentatively fits TRBD1 or TRBD2 (5 bases each). Per germline, CDR1 MNHEY and CDR2 SVGAGI. V was shortened by 6 bases and J by 0 bases, with 16 bases between the two germline ends. The CDR3 is made up of 16 amino acids. CDR3 in amino acids: CASRFPSGASTDTQYF. The CDR3, as DNA: TGTGCCAGCAGATTCCCATCCGGGGCTAGCACAGATACGCAGTATTTT.

This clonotype was recorded a few times. The chain is built from TRBV4-1 and TRBJ1-2; D uncertain. CDR1 is MGHRA and CDR2 is YSYEKL in the germline V gene. Trimming removed 5 bases from V and 8 bases from J, with 18 bases in between. This CDR3 comprises 14 residues. DNA of the CDR3: TGCGCCAGCAGCGATTACGGGGAACCGGGCGGCTACACCTTC. Encoded protein: CASSDYGEPGGYTF.

The sample holds many counts of this clonotype. The rearrangement uses TRBV6-4 and TRBJ2-3; 8 bases agree with TRBD1. The CDR3 runs 14 residues. V trimming: 3 bases; J trimming: 6 bases; junction bases outside the gene matches: 5. Looked up from germline, CDR1 is MRHNA and CDR2 is SNTAGT. In DNA, the CDR3 is TGTGCCAGCAGTGATCCAGGGGGCATGGATACGCAGTATTTT. This sequence encodes CASSDPGGMDTQYF.

The chain is built from TRBV20-1 and TRBJ2-7, with D perhaps TRBD2 (5 bases). The CDR3 is made up of 16 amino acids. Per germline, CDR1 DFQATT and CDR2 SNEGSKA (reference sequence). V lost 1 base and J 4 bases, leaving 20 bases between the germline ends. Written as DNA, the CDR3 is TGCAGTGCTAGAGCCGATCTAGCCACGGGTTCGTACGAGCAGTACTTC. This gives the protein CSARADLATGSYEQYF.

The chain employs TRBV6-5 and TRBJ1-2; D not certain. The ends were cut back, 6 bases at V and 7 bases at J, with 18 bases in the middle. The CDR3 is made up of 14 amino acids. The germline V gene encodes CDR1 MNHEY and CDR2 SVGAGI. The CDR3, as DNA: TGTGCCAGCAGCAAGCCCGGGGTTACCTGTGGCTACACCTTC. Translated, it gives CASSKPGVTCGYTF.

This clonotype was seen more than once but under ten times. The V call is TRBV6-6, the J call TRBJ2-2, with 8 bases fitting TRBD2. The CDR3 extends over 15 amino acids. Looked up from germline, CDR1 is MNHNY and CDR2 is SVGAGI (reference sequence). Trimming cost V 6 bases and J 6 bases; bases outside gene matches: 9. CDR3 region: CASSHSGDGAGELFF. The CDR3 DNA follows: TGTGCCAGCAGCCATAGCGGGGACGGCGCCGGGGAGCTGTTTTTT.

Points on this clonotype: Germline and junction disagree at one end, which may indicate a read error. The DNA of the CDR3 is TGCGTCAGCAGCCAAGAGTTGGACAGGGAGTATGGCTACACCTTC. Residues: CVSSQELDREYGYTF. This chain connects TRBV4-1 to TRBJ1-2; 8 bases are shared with TRBD1. Germline V gene lookup returns CDR1 MGHRA and CDR2 YSYEKL. The CDR3 consists of 15 residues.

This clonotype was detected only once. J is TRBJ2-1 and V is TRBV10-3; 8 bases are a match to TRBD2. Germline assignment: CDR1 ENHRY and CDR2 SYGVKD. The CDR3 has 15 amino acids. V shed 4 bases and J 3 bases; nucleotides not matched to a gene: 5. CDR3 sequence (DNA): TGTGCCATCAGTGTGGGACTAGAGTTCTACAATGAGCAGTTCTTC. Protein: CAISVGLEFYNEQFF.

This clonotype was seen just once. A read error may explain this, as a much larger clone is one base away. The chain employs TRBV3-1 and TRBJ2-7, with 7 bases lining up with TRBD1. The J call may be mistaken, given a closer DNA end match to TRBJ2-5. CDR1 is LGHDT and CDR2 is YNNKEL in the germline V gene (reference sequence). The CDR3 is made up of 16 amino acids. The CDR3 reads CASSQGWSTGRETQYF. The CDR3 DNA reads as TGTGCCAGCAGCCAAGGTTGGTCGACAGGGCGGGAGACCCAGTACTTC.

This clonotype was seen only a few times. The chain uses TRBV13 and TRBJ1-5; a weak D match, TRBD1 (5 bases). The germline V gene encodes CDR1 PRHDT and CDR2 FYEKMQ (reference sequence). The length of the CDR3 is 13 residues. Trimming shortened V by 4 bases and J by 6 bases, and 10 bases separated the two germline ends. The CDR3 loop reads CASSSGRGQPQHF. In nucleotides, the CDR3 is TGTGCCAGCAGCTCGGGGCGAGGTCAGCCCCAGCATTTT.

The gene calls are TRBV24-1 and TRBJ2-5; 11 positions agree with TRBD2. Germline CDR1 KGHDR, CDR2 SFDVKD. V lost 2 bases, J lost 5 bases, and 6 bases stayed unmatched. The CDR3 consists of 16 residues. The CDR3 sequence is CATSDWLAGGSETQYF. CDR3 bases: TGTGCCACCAGTGATTGGCTAGCGGGAGGCTCGGAGACCCAGTACTTC.

Regarding this clonotype: The junction differs from germline at one of its ends, possibly a read error. The V and J genes are TRBV28 and TRBJ2-7, with 12 nucleotides matching TRBD1. Per germline, CDR1 MDHEN and CDR2 SYDVKM. The CDR3 totals 15 residues. CDR3: CACSGRDRGRYEQYF. The CDR3, as DNA: TGTGCCTGCAGTGGACGGGACAGGGGGCGCTACGAGCAGTACTTC.

This clonotype was recorded a few times. The rearrangement uses TRBV10-3 and TRBJ2-3; TRBD2 matches 10 bases. Unmatched junction bases numbered 7, after V lost 5 bases and J lost 2 bases. CDR3 length equals 16 residues. Germline V gene lookup returns CDR1 ENHRY and CDR2 SYGVKD. Written as DNA, the CDR3 is TGTGCCATCAGTACTACACTAGCGGGACTCACAGATACGCAGTATTTT. Protein sequence: CAISTTLAGLTDTQYF.

This clonotype was detected only once. This sequence may be a read error, since a much larger clone differs from it by one base. The chain has TRBV29-1 and TRBJ2-3; 10 bases fit TRBD2. Looked up from germline, CDR1 is SQVTM and CDR2 is ANQGSEA. There are 17 residues in the CDR3. J lost 4 bases, V lost 1 base, and 11 bases had no gene match. The DNA of the CDR3 is TGCAGCGTTGAAGGTCAGTATAGCGGGAGGTTCCCAGATACGCAGTATTTT. As protein: CSVEGQYSGRFPDTQYF.

This clonotype was counted a few times. V gene TRBV7-9 combines with J gene TRBJ1-1; no clear D. CDR1 is SEHNR and CDR2 is FQNEAQ in the germline V gene (reference sequence). Trimming removed 0 bases at V and 4 bases at J, with 18 bases between. This CDR3 comprises 17 residues. The CDR3 spells CASSLAPMALGGTEAFF. In DNA, the CDR3 is TGTGCCAGCAGCTTAGCGCCTATGGCGCTGGGCGGCACTGAAGCTTTCTTT. The variable domain in full, with the rest retrieved from reference TRBV7-9 and TRBJ1-1, is DTGVSQNPRHKITKRGQNVTFRCDPISEHNRLYWYRQTLGQGPEFLTYFQNEAQLEKSRLLSDRFSAERPKGSFSTLEIQRTEQGDSAMYLCASSLAPMALGGTEAFFGQGTRLTVV.

The chain is built from TRBV4-3 and TRBJ2-4; no firm D call. The J call may be mistaken, given a closer DNA end match to TRBJ2-5. Germline CDR1 reads LGHNA; CDR2 reads YSLEER. The CDR3 consists of 14 residues. CDR3 amino acids: CASSQDWTAETQYF. The CDR3 region has the DNA TGCGCCAGCAGCCAAGATTGGACGGCAGAGACCCAGTACTTC.

V and J are TRBV28 and TRBJ2-7; 13 positions agree with TRBD2. The CDR3 sequence is 18 residues long. Germline trimming cut 2 bases from V and 2 bases from J; bases unmatched to any gene: 9. Per the germline V gene, CDR1 is MDHEN and CDR2 is SYDVKM. The CDR3 loop is CASSLPTSGRDNPYEQYF. For the CDR3, the DNA is TGTGCCAGCAGTTTACCAACTAGCGGGAGGGATAACCCCTACGAGCAGTACTTC.

The V call is TRBV7-2, the J call TRBJ2-3; 14 nucleotides align to TRBD2. J was trimmed by 1 base and V by 1 base; bases with no gene match: 10. Germline CDR1 reads SGHTA; CDR2 reads FQGNSA. CDR3 length equals 20 residues. DNA of the CDR3: TGTGCCAGCAGCTTAGAAGGCCCGGGACTAGCGGGAGCCGGCACAGATACGCAGTATTTT. This gives the protein CASSLEGPGLAGAGTDTQYF. The full variable domain, rest sourced from reference TRBV7-2 and TRBJ2-3, is GAGVSQSPSNKVTEKGKDVELRCDPISGHTALYWYRQSLGQGLEFLIYFQGNSAPDKSGLPSDRFSAERTGGSVSTLTIQRTQQEDSAVYLCASSLEGPGLAGAGTDTQYFGPGTRLTVL.